This T cell receptor (beta chain) stems from a study of blood T cell repertoires in COVID-19. In the study overall: Specimens from acute and convalescent COVID-19 originated in the United States, Italy and Spain. Nucleic acid was either cDNA or gDNA, and it came from T cells, B-cell-depleted T cells, or PBMCs.

Under the authors' procedure: Amplified reference gene primers provided the basis for estimating nucleated cell counts. Only in-frame clones appear in the TCRdb table, and some are missing; sequencing was by immunoSEQ multiplex PCR. V and J calls and clone size are given by that table; D and trimming were obtained from the DNA. The table includes fewer than 300,000 clones, over 80% detected once. Trimming left V 7 bases short and J 3 bases short, with 11 bases between. Germline lookup yields CDR1 MNHEY and CDR2 SVGAGI. The CDR3 spans 13 residues. The chain employs TRBV6-5 and TRBJ2-3; tentatively, D is TRBD2 (5 bases). This receptor was obtained from a woman aged 40 to 50 who had recovered from COVID-19. Sequences were obtained from peripheral blood. CDR3 nucleotides: TGTGCCAGCAATCCGGAGGCGACAGATACGCAGTATTTT. Encoded protein: CASNPEATDTQYF.